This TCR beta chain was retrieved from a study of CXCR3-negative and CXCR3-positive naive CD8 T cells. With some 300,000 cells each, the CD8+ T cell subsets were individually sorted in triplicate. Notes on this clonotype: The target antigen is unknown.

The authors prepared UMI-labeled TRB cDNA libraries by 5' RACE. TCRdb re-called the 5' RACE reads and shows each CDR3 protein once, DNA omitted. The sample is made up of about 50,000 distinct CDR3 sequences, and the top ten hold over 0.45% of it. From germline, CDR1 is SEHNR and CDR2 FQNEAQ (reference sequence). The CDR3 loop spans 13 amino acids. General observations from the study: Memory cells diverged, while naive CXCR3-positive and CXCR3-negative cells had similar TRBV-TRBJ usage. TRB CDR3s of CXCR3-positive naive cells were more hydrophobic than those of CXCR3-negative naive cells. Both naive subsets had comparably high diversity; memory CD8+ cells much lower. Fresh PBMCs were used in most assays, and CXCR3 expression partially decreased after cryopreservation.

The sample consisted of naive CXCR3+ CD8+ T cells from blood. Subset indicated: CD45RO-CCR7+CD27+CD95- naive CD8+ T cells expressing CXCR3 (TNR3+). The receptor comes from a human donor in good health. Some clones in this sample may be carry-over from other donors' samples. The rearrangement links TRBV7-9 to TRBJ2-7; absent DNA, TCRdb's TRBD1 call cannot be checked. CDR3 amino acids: CASSERTAYEQYF.